A selection of T cell receptor beta chains follows, all from one sample in a study of blood T cell repertoires in COVID-19. The table came from immunoSEQ multiplex PCR; TCRdb's copy has only in-frame clones and leaves some out. The sample has over 250,000 clones; around 90% are singletons. Source material: PBMCs or T cells enriched from blood (not recorded which). Every receptor here comes from a man in his sixties who had recovered from COVID-19. Each CDR3 is given with its conserved first and last residue. D genes are given only for firm matches. Size is stated for part of the rows, as once, few or many counts, or as a class when the clone is expanded.

size,V,D,J,DNA,CDR3
NA,TRBV29-1,TRBD1,TRBJ2-7,TGCAGCGTTCCGGGACAGGGTACTACGGCGCAGTACTTC,CSVPGQGTTAQYF
NA,TRBV5-4,TRBD1,TRBJ2-3,TGTGCCAGCAGCCAGACAGGGATGGTGGTTGCAGATACGCAGTATTTT,CASSQTGMVVADTQYF
NA,TRBV27,TRBD2,TRBJ2-3,TGTGCCAGCAGTTTTGGCGGGGGGAGAGCAAATACGCAGTATTTT,CASSFGGGRANTQYF
NA,TRBV6-5,TRBD2,TRBJ2-1,TGTGCCAGCACCCGTAGCGGGGGCTCCTACAATGAGCAGTTCTTC,CASTRSGGSYNEQFF
NA,TRBV18,NA,TRBJ1-6,TGTGCCAGCTCACCACCGGGGGGGGGCAGGAATTCACCCCTCCACTTT,CASSPPGGGRNSPLHF
NA,TRBV5-5,TRBD1,TRBJ1-1,TGTGCCAGCAGCAGGACAGGTAACATGAACACTGAAGCTTTCTTT,CASSRTGNMNTEAFF
NA,TRBV29-1,NA,TRBJ2-1,TGCAGCGTACAACTAAATGAGCAGTTCTTC,CSVQLNEQFF
NA,TRBV15,NA,TRBJ2-5,TGTGCCACCAGCAGAGAGATGCTGGCCCAAGAGACCCAGTACTTC,CATSREMLAQETQYF
NA,TRBV7-2,TRBD2,TRBJ2-1,TGTGCCAGCAGCTTATGGGGGGGGAATGAGCAGTTCTTC,CASSLWGGNEQFF
NA,TRBV29-1,NA,TRBJ1-2,TGCAGCGTTAGGGGTTCTAACTATGGCTACACCTTC,CSVRGSNYGYTF
few,TRBV20-1,TRBD1,TRBJ1-4,TGCAGTGCTAGTAAGGGGGCAGAAGAAAAACTGTTTTTT,CSASKGAEEKLFF
NA,TRBV7-9,NA,TRBJ1-1,TGTGCCAGCAGCTTCCACCCGGTGGGCAACACTGAAGCTTTCTTT,CASSFHPVGNTEAFF
NA,TRBV3-1/TRBV3-2,TRBD1,TRBJ1-4,TGTGCCAGCAGCTCGTACAGGGGTGGTCGGGAAAAACTGTTTTTT,CASSSYRGGREKLFF
NA,TRBV19,TRBD1,TRBJ1-2,TGTGCCAGTAGTATAGTCCAGGGGGCAGGATATGGCTACACCTTC,CASSIVQGAGYGYTF
NA,TRBV5-6,NA,TRBJ1-5,TGTGCCAGCAGCCCCGGTGCGCAACAGCCCCAGCATTTT,CASSPGAQQPQHF
NA,TRBV6-5,TRBD2,TRBJ2-1,TGTGCCAGTATGGCGGGGGACTTTGACAATGAGCAGTTCTTC,CASMAGDFDNEQFF
once,TRBV5-1,NA,TRBJ1-2,TGCGCCAGCAGCCCGGGGTACGCTAACTATGGCTACACCTTC,CASSPGYANYGYTF
once,TRBV9,NA,TRBJ2-7,TGTGCCAGCAGCGAAGCCGGGGGCTACGAGCAGTACTTC,CASSEAGGYEQYF
NA,TRBV6-2/TRBV6-3,NA,TRBJ2-2,TGTGCCAGCAGTGACCCCCACACAGGTACCGGGGAGCTGTTTTTT,CASSDPHTGTGELFF
few,TRBV6-5,NA,TRBJ1-5,TGTGCCAGCAGTTCGCACGGGCGGGGCAATCAGCCCCAGCATTTT,CASSSHGRGNQPQHF
NA,TRBV12-5,NA,TRBJ1-1,TGTGCTAGTGGTTTGGAGGGGTTAACTGAAGCTTTCTTT,CASGLEGLTEAFF
NA,TRBV24-1,TRBD2,TRBJ2-5,TGTGCCACCAGTGATTTGCTCTTCAGCGGGATTTGTGTAGAGACCCAGTACTTC,CATSDLLFSGICVETQYF
NA,TRBV3-1/TRBV3-2,NA,TRBJ2-1,TGTGCCAGCAGCCAAGTCCAGGGGCAGCAGTTCTTC,CASSQVQGQQFF
NA,TRBV3-1/TRBV3-2,NA,TRBJ1-1,TGTGCCAGCAGCCCAAGCGAGGGCACTGAAGCTTTCTTT,CASSPSEGTEAFF
NA,TRBV5-4,TRBD1,TRBJ1-6,TGTGCCAGCAGCTTTCCGACAGGGAATAATAATTCACCCCTCCACTTT,CASSFPTGNNNSPLHF
once,TRBV30,TRBD2,TRBJ2-1,TGTGCCTGGAGTGTAAGGACTAGCAGTTACAATGAGCAGTTCTTC,CAWSVRTSSYNEQFF
NA,TRBV3-1/TRBV3-2,TRBD1,TRBJ1-4,TGTGCCAGCAGCCAAGCCCAGGGGGGAAAACTGTTTTTT,CASSQAQGGKLFF
NA,TRBV19,NA,TRBJ2-3,TGTGCCAGTAGTATCCAGATGCGGCAAACGCAGTATTTT,CASSIQMRQTQYF
NA,TRBV18,TRBD1,TRBJ2-1,TGTGCCAGCTCACCAACAACTGCAGGGGGCGATGAGCAGTTCTTC,CASSPTTAGGDEQFF
once,TRBV4-3,TRBD1,TRBJ1-4,TGCGCCAGCAGCCGCGGGGGACAGGGTCGGGAAAAACTGTTTTTT,CASSRGGQGREKLFF
once,TRBV2,NA,TRBJ1-1,TGTGCCAGCTCGCCAGGTCCGGTGACGAACACTGAAGCTTTCTTT,CASSPGPVTNTEAFF
NA,TRBV29-1,TRBD1,TRBJ1-1,TGCAGCGCCCAGGGGGGGAACACTGAAGCTTTCTTT,CSAQGGNTEAFF
NA,TRBV4-2,TRBD2,TRBJ2-5,TGTGCCAGCAGCCAGGAGCGGGGGTCGCGAGAGACCCAGTACTTC,CASSQERGSRETQYF
NA,TRBV6-1,NA,TRBJ2-7,TGTGCCAGCAGTGAGGCGGGGAAAGCGGACGAGCAGTACTTC,CASSEAGKADEQYF
NA,TRBV19,NA,TRBJ1-6,TGTGCCAGTAGTGTTTTGGGGCAGGTGGATTCACCCCTCCACTTT,CASSVLGQVDSPLHF
NA,TRBV19,NA,TRBJ1-3,TGTGCCAGTAGTAGGACAGTTCTCTCTGGAAACACCATATATTTT,CASSRTVLSGNTIYF
NA,TRBV3-1/TRBV3-2,TRBD1,TRBJ2-2,TGTGCCAGCAGCCATCCTCCAGGGGACAGGGGAGGGGAGCTGTTTTTT,CASSHPPGDRGGELFF
once,TRBV7-9,TRBD2,TRBJ2-5,TGTGCCAGCAGCTTCGAAGCGGGGAGTGGGTACTTC,CASSFEAGSGYF
NA,TRBV7-8,TRBD2,TRBJ2-5,TGTGCCAGCAGCTTCCTGACTAGCGACCAAGAGACCCAGTACTTC,CASSFLTSDQETQYF
NA,TRBV7-9,NA,TRBJ1-1,TGTGCCAGCAGCTCCCCCGTTGGGGGCAACACTGAAGCTTTCTTT,CASSSPVGGNTEAFF
NA,TRBV19,NA,TRBJ2-2,NA,CASSSGGRTGELFF
NA,TRBV5-1,NA,TRBJ1-1,TGCGCCAGCAGCTTGCAGGCAGCGAACACTGAAGCTTTCTTT,CASSLQAANTEAFF
NA,TRBV10-3,TRBD1,TRBJ1-1,TGTGCCATCAGTTCCGGGACAGGGGGCAGAAACACTGAAGCTTTCTTT,CAISSGTGGRNTEAFF
NA,TRBV5-1,TRBD1,TRBJ1-5,TGCGCCAGCAGCTTGGAGACAGGGGGTGGGCAGCCCCAGCATTTT,CASSLETGGGQPQHF
NA,TRBV28,NA,TRBJ1-1,TGTGCCAGCAGCTTACAGTTTGAAGCTTTCTTT,CASSLQFEAFF
NA,TRBV5-6,NA,TRBJ1-1,TGTGCCAGCGCACCGACAGGAATGAACACTGAAGCTTTCTTT,CASAPTGMNTEAFF
NA,TRBV5-1,NA,TRBJ2-3,TGCGCCAGCAGCTTGGTTTTTCAGGGGGATACGCAGTATTTT,CASSLVFQGDTQYF
NA,TRBV7-9,NA,TRBJ1-2,TGTGCCAGCAGCCCCTCTGGGGGGAGCTGGGGCTACACCTTC,CASSPSGGSWGYTF
few,TRBV19,TRBD1,TRBJ1-6,TGTGCCAGTAGTAGCCGGGACAGGGAGCCCCTCCACTTT,CASSSRDREPLHF
once,TRBV29-1,NA,TRBJ2-5,TGCAGCGTTGAGCGGGGCTTCCAAGAGACCCAGTACTTC,CSVERGFQETQYF
NA,TRBV9,NA,TRBJ2-4,TGTGCCAGCAGCGTTCCGGGTGAAAACATTCAGTACTTC,CASSVPGENIQYF
NA,TRBV5-1,NA,TRBJ2-3,TGCGCCAGCAGACGGGGATCCCCCCGCACAGATACGCAGTATTTT,CASRRGSPRTDTQYF
once,TRBV3-1/TRBV3-2,NA,TRBJ1-2,TGTGCCAGCAGCCAAGATTGGGCCACGGCGGGCTACACCTTC,CASSQDWATAGYTF
once,TRBV30,TRBD2,TRBJ2-2,TGTGCCTGGAGTGCGACTAGCCTCACCGGGGAGCTGTTTTTT,CAWSATSLTGELFF
NA,TRBV2,TRBD1,TRBJ1-4,TGTGCCAGCAGTTGGACAGGGAGGGCCTCAACTAATGAAAAACTGTTTTTT,CASSWTGRASTNEKLFF
NA,TRBV7-9,TRBD1,TRBJ1-2,TGTGCCAGCAGCGACCGACAGGGAAGGGGTGGCTACACCTTC,CASSDRQGRGGYTF
NA,TRBV7-9,NA,TRBJ1-2,TGTGCCAGCAGCGCCAGACAGTATGGCTACACCTTC,CASSARQYGYTF
few,TRBV5-4,TRBD1,TRBJ2-7,TGTGCCAGCAGCTTGGACTTGACAGGGGCGCGGGAGCAGTACTTC,CASSLDLTGAREQYF
NA,TRBV3-1/TRBV3-2,NA,TRBJ2-7,TGTGCCAGCAGCCGACGGGACAAGGGGGGGGAGCAGTACTTC,CASSRRDKGGEQYF
NA,TRBV7-2,NA,TRBJ1-5,TGTGCCAGCAGCTTCCAGGGGTTGCAGCCCCAGCATTTT,CASSFQGLQPQHF